These 8 T cell receptor beta chains share one sample of origin, sequenced in a study of T cell repertoires in cytomegalovirus infection. Antigen specificity for these receptors is unknown. TCRdb reanalysed the reads using MiXCR and keeps one entry per CDR3 protein. The table lists some 54,000 distinct CDR3 sequences, 20% of them singletons. Material: CD8+ T cells from cultured PBMCs, obtained from culture after CMV antigen stimulation. The receptors were sampled from a human donor in good health (CMV status not recorded). Some clones in this sample may be carry-over from other donors' samples.

This clonotype was seen at least ten times. This chain links TRBV12-3 or TRBV12-4 with TRBJ2-3; 12 bases fit TRBD2. Unmatched junction bases numbered 9, after V lost 6 bases and J lost 2 bases. CDR3 size: 17 residues. This CDR3 is CASSGLAGHPYTDTQYF. CDR3 coding DNA: TGTGCCAGCAGCGGACTAGCGGGACATCCGTACACAGATACGCAGTATTTT.

This clonotype was observed a single time. V is TRBV25-1 and J is TRBJ1-3, with D maybe TRBD1 (5 bases). V lost 4 bases and J lost 0, with 7 bases in between. Germline loops: CDR1 MGHDK, CDR2 SYGVNS. The CDR3 has 14 residues. Written as DNA, the CDR3 is TGTGCCAGCAGTGCAGGGAGCTCTGGAAACACCATATATTTT. Its protein product is CASSAGSSGNTIYF.

The gene calls are TRBV7-8 and TRBJ2-1; 8 bases fit TRBD2. V shed 0 bases, J shed 6 bases, and the junction held 7 bases outside the gene matches. CDR1 and CDR2 (germline): SGHVS, FQNEAQ. CDR3 length equals 16 residues. The CDR3 DNA follows: TGTGCCAGCAGCTTAGCAATGGGACTAGGGACCAATGAGCAGTTCTTC. Residues: CASSLAMGLGTNEQFF.

The V gene is TRBV14, the J gene TRBJ2-7; 7 bases line up with TRBD1. V shed 3 bases, J shed 0 bases, and the junction held 11 bases outside the gene matches. CDR3 length: 17 amino acids. CDR1 SGHDN and CDR2 FVKESK come from the germline V gene. The CDR3 region is CASSQSAWDRTSYEQYF. CDR3 nucleotide sequence: TGTGCCAGCAGCCAGTCGGCGTGGGACAGAACCTCCTACGAGCAGTACTTC. The whole variable domain, filled in from reference TRBV14 and TRBJ2-7, reads EAGVTQFPSHSVIEKGQTVTLRCDPISGHDNLYWYRRVMGKEIKFLLHFVKESKQDESGMPNNRFLAERTGGTYSTLKVQPAELEDSGVYFCASSQSAWDRTSYEQYFGPGTRLTVT.

This clonotype showed up just a few times. This rearrangement joins TRBV12-3 or TRBV12-4 to TRBJ2-7; D is uncertain. Between the trimmed V and J ends, which lost 3 bases and 4 bases, there was a span of 4 bases. The CDR3 is made up of 11 amino acids. CDR3 sequence: CASSFEYEQYF. CDR3 in DNA: TGTGCCAGCAGTTTTGAGTACGAGCAGTACTTC.

The gene calls are TRBV27 and TRBJ2-5; D is ambiguous. Germline V gene lookup returns CDR1 MNHEY and CDR2 SMNVEV (reference sequence). The CDR3 spans 13 residues. With 5 bases removed from V and 5 bases from J, the gap between germline ends came to 12 bases. The CDR3: CASSPRARETQYF. The DNA of the CDR3 is TGTGCCAGCAGTCCCCGGGCTCGCGAGACCCAGTACTTC.

This clonotype was counted many times. The rearrangement joins TRBV7-9 to TRBJ1-1, with D perhaps matching TRBD1 (6 bases). The CDR3 covers 15 residues. Germline V gene sequence: CDR1 SEHNR, CDR2 FQNEAQ (reference sequence). Trimming removed 3 bases at V and 1 base at J, with 12 bases between. CDR3 in amino acids: CASSFLPGQNTEAFF. The DNA of the CDR3 is TGTGCCAGCAGCTTCTTACCGGGACAGAACACTGAAGCTTTCTTT.

This clonotype was seen many times. The chain combines TRBV5-6 with TRBJ2-7; 8 bases fit TRBD1. Germline V gene sequence: CDR1 SGHDT, CDR2 YYEEEE. The CDR3 has 15 amino acids. Unmatched junction bases numbered 8, after V lost 4 bases and J lost 2 bases. CDR3 region: CASSPWTGRPYEQYF. The CDR3 DNA reads TGTGCCAGCAGCCCTTGGACAGGGCGCCCCTACGAGCAGTACTTC.